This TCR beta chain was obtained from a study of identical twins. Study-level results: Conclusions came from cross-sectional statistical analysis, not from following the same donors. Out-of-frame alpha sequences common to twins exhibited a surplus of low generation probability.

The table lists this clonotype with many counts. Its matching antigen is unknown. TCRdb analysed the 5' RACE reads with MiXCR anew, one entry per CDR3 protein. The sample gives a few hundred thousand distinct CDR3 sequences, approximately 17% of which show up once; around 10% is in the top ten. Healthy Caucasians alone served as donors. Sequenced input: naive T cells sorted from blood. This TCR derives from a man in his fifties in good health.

CDR3 sequence reads: CSVMTGGTEAFF. For the CDR3, the DNA is TGCAGCGTGATGACAGGGGGCACTGAAGCTTTCTTT. The genes are TRBV29-1 and TRBJ1-1; 9 nucleotides line up with TRBD1. CDR1 and CDR2 (germline): SQVTM, ANQGSEA. This CDR3 is 12 amino acids long. Trimming at V came to 6 bases and at J to 4 bases, leaving 3 bases not matched to a gene.